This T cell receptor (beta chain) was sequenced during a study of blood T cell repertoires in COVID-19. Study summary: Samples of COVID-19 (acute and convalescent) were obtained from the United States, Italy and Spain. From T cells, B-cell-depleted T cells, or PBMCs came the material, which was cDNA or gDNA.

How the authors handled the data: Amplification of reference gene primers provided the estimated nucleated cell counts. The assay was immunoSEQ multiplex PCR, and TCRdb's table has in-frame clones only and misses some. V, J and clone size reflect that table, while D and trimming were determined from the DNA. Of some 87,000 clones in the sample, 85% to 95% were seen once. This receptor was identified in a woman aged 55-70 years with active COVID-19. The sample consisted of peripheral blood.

The CDR3 is CSVDRQGTETQYF. The CDR3 DNA is TGCAGCGTTGATAGGCAGGGGACAGAGACCCAGTACTTC. V is TRBV29-1 and J is TRBJ2-5; possible D gene TRBD1, 6 bases. CDR3 length: 13 amino acids. Trimming stripped 3 bases from V and 4 bases from J, with 12 bases between. The germline V gene encodes CDR1 SQVTM and CDR2 ANQGSEA. The full variable domain, rest sourced from reference TRBV29-1 and TRBJ2-5, is SAVISQKPSRDICQRGTSLTIQCQVDSQVTMMFWYRQQPGQSLTLIATANQGSEATYESGFVIDKFPISRPNLTFSTLTVSNMSPEDSSIYLCSVDRQGTETQYFGPGTRLLVL.